The sequence of this T cell receptor delta chain was determined in a study of gamma-delta chains in newborns, infants, children. Overall study: Microbial exposure reportedly drives polyclonal innate γδ T cell expansion after birth.

A few counts support this clone. In the same sample, other DNA sequences code for this CDR3. Germline V gene sequence: CDR1 GEAIGNYY, CDR2 EKD. The CDR3 totals 16 residues. The trim removed 1 base at V and 3 bases at J, leaving 5 bases unmatched. TCRdb re-called clones from the reads using CATT. The data contain about 6,100 delta-chain clones, approximately 2.4% of them seen just once; the ten biggest clones take up less than 20%. This chain links TRDV2 with TRDJ2; 9 bases agree with TRDD3. This receptor was obtained from a child who was a newborn, infant or young child, either healthy, febrile or measles-vaccinated (not recorded which). The sample taken for sequencing was blood. CDR3 loop: CACDTVGDKVTAQLFF. In nucleotides, the CDR3 is TGTGCCTGTGACACGGTGGGGGATAAGGTGACAGCACAACTCTTCTTT.